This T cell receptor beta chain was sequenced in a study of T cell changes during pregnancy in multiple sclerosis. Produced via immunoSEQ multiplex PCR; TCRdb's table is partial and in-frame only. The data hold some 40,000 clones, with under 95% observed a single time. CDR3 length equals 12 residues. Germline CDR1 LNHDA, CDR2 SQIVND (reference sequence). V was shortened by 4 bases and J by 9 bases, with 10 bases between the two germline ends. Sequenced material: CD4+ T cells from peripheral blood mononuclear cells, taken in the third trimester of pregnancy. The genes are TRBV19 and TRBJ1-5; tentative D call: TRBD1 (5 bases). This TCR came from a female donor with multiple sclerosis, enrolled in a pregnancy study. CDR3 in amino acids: CASSKYRMPQHF. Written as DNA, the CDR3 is TGTGCCAGTAGTAAATACAGGATGCCCCAGCATTTT.